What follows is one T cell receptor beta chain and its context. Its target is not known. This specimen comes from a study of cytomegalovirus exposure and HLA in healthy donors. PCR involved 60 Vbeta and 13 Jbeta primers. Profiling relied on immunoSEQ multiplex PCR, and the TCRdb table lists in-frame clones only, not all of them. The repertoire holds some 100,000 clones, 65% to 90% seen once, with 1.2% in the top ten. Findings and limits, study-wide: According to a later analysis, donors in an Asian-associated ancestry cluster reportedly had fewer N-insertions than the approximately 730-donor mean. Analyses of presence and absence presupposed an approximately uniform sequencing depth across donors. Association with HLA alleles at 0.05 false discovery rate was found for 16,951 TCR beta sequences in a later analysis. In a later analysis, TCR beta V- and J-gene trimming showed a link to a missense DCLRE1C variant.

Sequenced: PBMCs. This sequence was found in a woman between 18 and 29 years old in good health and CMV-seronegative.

CDR3 in DNA: TGTGCCAGCAAAGAAAACCGATCCACTTATGGCTACACCTTC. Protein sequence: CASKENRSTYGYTF. The chain is built from TRBV6-7 and TRBJ1-2; D call uncertain. TRBV6-7 is an open reading frame, and its role is uncertain. V was pared by 7 bases and J by 5 bases, with 17 bases between. This CDR3 comprises 14 residues.